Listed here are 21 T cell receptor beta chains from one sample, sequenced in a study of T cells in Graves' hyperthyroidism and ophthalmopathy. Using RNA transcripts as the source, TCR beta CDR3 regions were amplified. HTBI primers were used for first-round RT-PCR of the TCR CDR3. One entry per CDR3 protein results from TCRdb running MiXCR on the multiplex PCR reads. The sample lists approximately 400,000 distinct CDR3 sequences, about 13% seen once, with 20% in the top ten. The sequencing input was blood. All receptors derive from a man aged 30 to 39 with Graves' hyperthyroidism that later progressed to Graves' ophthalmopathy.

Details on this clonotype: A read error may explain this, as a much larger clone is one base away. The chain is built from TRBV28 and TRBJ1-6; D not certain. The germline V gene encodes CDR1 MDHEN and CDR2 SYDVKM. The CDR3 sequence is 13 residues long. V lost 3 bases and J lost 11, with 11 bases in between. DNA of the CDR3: TGTGCCAGCAGTTTGATGAGAAATCCACCCCTCCACTTT. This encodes CASSLMRNPPLHF.

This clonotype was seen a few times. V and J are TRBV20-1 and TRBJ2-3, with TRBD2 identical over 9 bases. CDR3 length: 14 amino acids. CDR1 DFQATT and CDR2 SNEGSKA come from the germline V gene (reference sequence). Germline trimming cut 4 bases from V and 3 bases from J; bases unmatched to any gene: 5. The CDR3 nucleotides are TGCAGTGCTATCCGAGCGGGGGGTACAGATACGCAGTATTTT. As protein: CSAIRAGGTDTQYF.

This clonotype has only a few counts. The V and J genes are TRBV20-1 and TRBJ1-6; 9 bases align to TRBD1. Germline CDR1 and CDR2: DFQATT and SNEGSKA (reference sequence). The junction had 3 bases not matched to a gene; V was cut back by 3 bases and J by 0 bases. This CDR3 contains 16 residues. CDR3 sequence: CSARTGGSSYNSPLHF. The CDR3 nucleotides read TGCAGTGCTAGGACAGGGGGGAGCTCCTATAATTCACCCCTCCACTTT.

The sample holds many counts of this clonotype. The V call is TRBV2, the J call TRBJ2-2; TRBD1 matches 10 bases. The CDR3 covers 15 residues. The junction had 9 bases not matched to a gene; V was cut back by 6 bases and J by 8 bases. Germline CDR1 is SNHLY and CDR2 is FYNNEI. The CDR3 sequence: CASRKGQGLSGELFF. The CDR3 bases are TGTGCCAGCAGAAAGGGACAGGGGTTATCGGGGGAGCTGTTTTTT.

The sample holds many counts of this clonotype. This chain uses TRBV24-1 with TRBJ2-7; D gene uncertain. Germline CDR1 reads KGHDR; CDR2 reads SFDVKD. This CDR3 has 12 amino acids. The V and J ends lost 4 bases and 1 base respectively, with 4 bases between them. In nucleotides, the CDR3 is TGTGCCACCAGTGACAATTCCTACGAGCAGTACTTC. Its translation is CATSDNSYEQYF.

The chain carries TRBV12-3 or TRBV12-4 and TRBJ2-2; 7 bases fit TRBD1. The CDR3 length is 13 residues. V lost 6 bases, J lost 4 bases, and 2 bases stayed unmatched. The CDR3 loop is CASRGQRTGELFF. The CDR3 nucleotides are TGTGCCAGCAGGGGACAGCGCACCGGGGAGCTGTTTTTT.

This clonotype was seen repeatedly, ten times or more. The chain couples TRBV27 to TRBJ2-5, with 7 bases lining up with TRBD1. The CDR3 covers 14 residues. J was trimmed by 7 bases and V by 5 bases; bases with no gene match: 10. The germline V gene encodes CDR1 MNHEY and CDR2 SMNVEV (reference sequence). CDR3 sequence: CASSPGTEWVTQYF. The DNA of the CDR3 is TGTGCCAGCAGTCCGGGGACAGAGTGGGTGACCCAGTACTTC.

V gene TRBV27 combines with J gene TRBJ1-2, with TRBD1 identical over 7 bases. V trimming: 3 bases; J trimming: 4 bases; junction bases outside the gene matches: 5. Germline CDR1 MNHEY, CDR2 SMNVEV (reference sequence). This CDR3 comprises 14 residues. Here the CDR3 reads CASSFRGDSYGYTF. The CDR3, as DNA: TGTGCCAGCAGTTTTCGGGGGGACAGCTATGGCTACACCTTC.

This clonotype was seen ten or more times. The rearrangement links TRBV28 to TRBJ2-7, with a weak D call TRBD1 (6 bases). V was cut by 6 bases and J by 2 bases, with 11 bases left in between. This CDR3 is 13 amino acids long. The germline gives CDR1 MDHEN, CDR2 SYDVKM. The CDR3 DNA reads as TGTGCCAGCAGGGACAGTCAGACCTACGAGCAGTACTTC. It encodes CASRDSQTYEQYF.

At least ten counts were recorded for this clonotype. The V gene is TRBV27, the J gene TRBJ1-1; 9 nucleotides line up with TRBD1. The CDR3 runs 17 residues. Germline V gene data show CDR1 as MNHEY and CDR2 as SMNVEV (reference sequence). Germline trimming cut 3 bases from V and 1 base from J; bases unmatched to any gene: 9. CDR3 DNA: TGTGCCAGCAGTTTTAAGGGACAGGGAGTTAGGAACACTGAAGCTTTCTTT. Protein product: CASSFKGQGVRNTEAFF.

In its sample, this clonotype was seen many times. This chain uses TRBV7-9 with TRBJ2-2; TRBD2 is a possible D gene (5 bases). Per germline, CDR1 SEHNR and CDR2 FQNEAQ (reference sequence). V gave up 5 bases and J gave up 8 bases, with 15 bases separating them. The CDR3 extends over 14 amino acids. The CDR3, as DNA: TGTGCCAGCAGCCCGCCTTTGCGGGTAGGGGAGCTGTTTTTT. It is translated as CASSPPLRVGELFF.

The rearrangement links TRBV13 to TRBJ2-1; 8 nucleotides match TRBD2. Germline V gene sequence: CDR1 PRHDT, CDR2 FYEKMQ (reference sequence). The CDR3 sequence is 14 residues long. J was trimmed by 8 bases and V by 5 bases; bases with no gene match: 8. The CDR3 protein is CASSPGTSRYEQFF. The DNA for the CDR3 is TGTGCCAGCAGCCCTGGGACTAGTAGGTATGAGCAGTTCTTC.

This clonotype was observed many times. CDR3 amino acids: CASSLLLRGSYEQYF. CDR3 nucleotide sequence: TGTGCCAGCAGCTTACTACTCCGGGGGTCCTACGAGCAGTACTTC. The chain has TRBV5-5 and TRBJ2-7; the D gene is possibly TRBD2 (6 bases). The CDR3 is 15 amino acids. The V gene lost 2 bases and the J gene lost 1 base, with 13 bases spanning the gap. Germline V gives CDR1 SGHKS, CDR2 YYEKEE (reference sequence).

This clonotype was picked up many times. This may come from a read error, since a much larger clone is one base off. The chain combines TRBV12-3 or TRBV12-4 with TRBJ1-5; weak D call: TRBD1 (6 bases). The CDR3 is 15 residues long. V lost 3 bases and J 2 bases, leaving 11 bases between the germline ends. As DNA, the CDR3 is TGTGCCAGCAGTTTGAAAGGGGGTCGCAATCAGCCCCAGCATTTT. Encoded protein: CASSLKGGRNQPQHF.

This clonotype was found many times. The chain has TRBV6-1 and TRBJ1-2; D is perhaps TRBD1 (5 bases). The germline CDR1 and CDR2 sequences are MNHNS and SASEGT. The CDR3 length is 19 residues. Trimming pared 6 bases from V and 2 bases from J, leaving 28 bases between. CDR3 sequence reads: CASRRRVSRDHQENYGYTF. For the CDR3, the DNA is TGTGCCAGCAGACGTCGGGTGAGCCGGGACCACCAGGAGAACTATGGCTACACCTTC.

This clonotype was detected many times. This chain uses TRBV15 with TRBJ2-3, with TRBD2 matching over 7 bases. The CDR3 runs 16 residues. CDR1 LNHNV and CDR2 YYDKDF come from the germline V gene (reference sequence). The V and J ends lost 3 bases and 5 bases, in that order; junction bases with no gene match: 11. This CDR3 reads CATSSPVGGVKDTQYF. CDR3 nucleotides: TGTGCCACCAGCAGTCCGGTTGGGGGGGTAAAAGATACGCAGTATTTT.

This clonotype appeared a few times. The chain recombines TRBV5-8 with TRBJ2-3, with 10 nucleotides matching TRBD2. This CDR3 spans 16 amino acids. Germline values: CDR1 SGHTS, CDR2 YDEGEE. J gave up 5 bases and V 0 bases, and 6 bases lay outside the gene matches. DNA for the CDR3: TGTGCCAGCAGCTTGGGGCTAGCGGGGGAAGGAGATACGCAGTATTTT. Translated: CASSLGLAGEGDTQYF.

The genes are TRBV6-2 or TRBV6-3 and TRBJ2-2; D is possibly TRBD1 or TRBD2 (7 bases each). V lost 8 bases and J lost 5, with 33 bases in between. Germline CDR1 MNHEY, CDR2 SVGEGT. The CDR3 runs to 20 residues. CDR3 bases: TGTGCCAGCTATCCGGGACAGAGACCCGGGACTACCGAAGGTACCGGGGAGCTGTTTTTT. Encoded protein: CASYPGQRPGTTEGTGELFF.

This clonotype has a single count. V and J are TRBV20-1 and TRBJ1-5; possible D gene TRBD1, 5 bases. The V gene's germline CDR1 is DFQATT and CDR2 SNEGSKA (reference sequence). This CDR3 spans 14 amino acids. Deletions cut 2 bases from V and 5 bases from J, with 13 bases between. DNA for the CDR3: TGCAGTGCTAGACTTCCAGACAGAGATCAGCCCCAGCATTTT. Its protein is CSARLPDRDQPQHF.

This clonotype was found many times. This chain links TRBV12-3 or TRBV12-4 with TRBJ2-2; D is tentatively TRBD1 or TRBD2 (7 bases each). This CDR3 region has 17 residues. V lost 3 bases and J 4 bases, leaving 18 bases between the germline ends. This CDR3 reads CASSFQGGGWGTGELFF. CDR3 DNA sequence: TGTGCCAGCAGTTTCCAGGGGGGGGGCTGGGGCACCGGGGAGCTGTTTTTT.

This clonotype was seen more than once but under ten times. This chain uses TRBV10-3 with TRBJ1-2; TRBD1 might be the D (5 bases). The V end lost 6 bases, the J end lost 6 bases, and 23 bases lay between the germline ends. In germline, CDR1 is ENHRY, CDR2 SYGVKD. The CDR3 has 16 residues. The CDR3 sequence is CAISKTGASSSDGYTF. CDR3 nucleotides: TGTGCCATCAGCAAAACCGGGGCCTCCTCTTCTGATGGCTACACCTTC.